This is a list of T cell receptor beta chains from one sample in a study of cytomegalovirus exposure and HLA in healthy donors. Generated by immunoSEQ multiplex PCR, the TCRdb table keeps only in-frame clones and is missing some. The table includes roughly 200,000 clones, over 75% detected once. The sample comprised PBMCs. These receptors were collected from a woman aged 45-60 years in good health and CMV-seronegative. The CDR3 runs from the conserved cysteine through the conserved F or W. D genes are given only for firm matches. Only some rows state a clone size, as once, few, many or a class for expanded clones.

DNA: TGTGCCAGCGGAGGACAGGCCAACAGGGTGACCCAGTACTTC
CDR3: CASGGQANRVTQYF
D: TRBD1
V: TRBV2
J: TRBJ2-5
size: -

DNA: TGCGCCAGCAGCCCCGGGATTCGGGACTTGAACACTGAAGCTTTCTTT
CDR3: CASSPGIRDLNTEAFF
D: -
V: TRBV5-1
J: TRBJ1-1
size: -

DNA: TGTGCCAGTAGTCGGGACAGAGAGTATGGCTACACCTTC
CDR3: CASSRDREYGYTF
D: TRBD1
V: TRBV19
J: TRBJ1-2
size: -

DNA: TGCGCCAGCAGCTTGGTTAGCACCTACAATGAGCAGTTCTTC
CDR3: CASSLVSTYNEQFF
D: -
V: TRBV5-1
J: TRBJ2-1
size: -

DNA: TGCGCCAGCAGCTTGGCAGGAAGCTCCTACGAGCAGTACTTC
CDR3: CASSLAGSSYEQYF
D: -
V: TRBV5-1
J: TRBJ2-7
size: once

DNA: TGCGCCAGCAGCTTGGAAGGTGGTACTATAGATACGCAGTATTTT
CDR3: CASSLEGGTIDTQYF
D: -
V: TRBV5-1
J: TRBJ2-3
size: -

DNA: TGTGCCAGCAGCTTGCCCCCAAGCGGGGGGTACAGAAATGAGCAGTTCTTC
CDR3: CASSLPPSGGYRNEQFF
D: TRBD2
V: TRBV7-8
J: TRBJ2-1
size: -

DNA: TGCGCCAGCAGCTTGGAGGGGGCTGGGAACACTGAAGCTTTCTTT
CDR3: CASSLEGAGNTEAFF
D: TRBD1
V: TRBV5-1
J: TRBJ1-1
size: -

DNA: TGTGCCGTGATTGGGACACCAACTGGGACTAATGAAAAACTGTTTTTT
CDR3: CAVIGTPTGTNEKLFF
D: -
V: TRBV10-3
J: TRBJ1-4
size: -

DNA: TGCGCCAGCAGCTTGTTCTGGGACAGGAATGAAAAACTGTTTTTT
CDR3: CASSLFWDRNEKLFF
D: TRBD1
V: TRBV5-1
J: TRBJ1-4
size: -